This T cell receptor (beta chain) comes out of a study of post-analysis software for immune sequencing data. Study-wide findings and caveats: Roughly five TRBV segments, including TRBV5-6, TRBV5-1 and TRBV20-1, were more frequent in patients than controls.

Only a few counts were recorded for this clonotype. Its antigen remains unknown. Germline loops: CDR1 SGHVS, CDR2 FQNEAQ. The CDR3 extends over 14 amino acids. The V and J ends lost 4 bases and 3 bases respectively, with 10 bases between them. Unique molecular identifiers were present in the TCR beta cDNA libraries. Each CDR3 protein gets one entry after TCRdb re-called the PCR reads with MiXCR. The sample yields some 690,000 distinct CDR3 sequences, roughly 29% seen once. The V call is TRBV7-8, the J call TRBJ1-5; D is ambiguous. The sequencing sample was made of blood. The receptor's source is a girl aged 5-17 years with multiple sclerosis. CDR3 nucleotide sequence: TGTGCCAGCAGCTCCGGACGGGTCAATCAGCCCCAGCATTTT. Translating it yields CASSSGRVNQPQHF.